Detailed here is one T cell receptor beta chain. These data come from a study of control samples from healthy donors and cancer patients. The CDR3 loop spans 15 amino acids. The germline V and J ends were trimmed by 0 bases and 8 bases, with 14 bases remaining between them. Generated by immunoSEQ multiplex PCR, the TCRdb table keeps only in-frame clones and is missing some. The sample lists just over 15,000 clones, about nine tenths seen once, with roughly 12% in the top ten. The source of this sequence is a woman between 70 and 85 years old with colorectal cancer. Material for sequencing was PBMCs. This sequence joins TRBV6-7 and TRBJ1-5; D remains ambiguous. TRBV6-7 is classed as an ORF, of uncertain function. The CDR3 here is CASSYSSGCGEPQHF. In nucleotides, the CDR3 is TGTGCCAGCAGTTACTCCTCCGGGTGCGGGGAGCCCCAGCATTTT.